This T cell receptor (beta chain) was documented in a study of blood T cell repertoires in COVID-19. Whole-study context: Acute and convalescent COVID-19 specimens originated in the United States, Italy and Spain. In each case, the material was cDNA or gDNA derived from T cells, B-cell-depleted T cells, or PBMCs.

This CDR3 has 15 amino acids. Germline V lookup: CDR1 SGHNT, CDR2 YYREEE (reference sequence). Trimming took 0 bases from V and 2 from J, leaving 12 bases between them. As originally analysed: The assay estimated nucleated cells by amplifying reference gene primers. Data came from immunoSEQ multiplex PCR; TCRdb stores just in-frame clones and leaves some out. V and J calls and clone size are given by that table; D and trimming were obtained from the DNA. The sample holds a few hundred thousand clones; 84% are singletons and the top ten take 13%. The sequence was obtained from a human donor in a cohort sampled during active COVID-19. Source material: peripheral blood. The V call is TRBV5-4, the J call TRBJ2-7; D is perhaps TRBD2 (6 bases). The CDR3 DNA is TGTGCCAGCAGCTTGGGGGTAGCGGCCGCCTACGAGCAGTACTTC. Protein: CASSLGVAAAYEQYF.